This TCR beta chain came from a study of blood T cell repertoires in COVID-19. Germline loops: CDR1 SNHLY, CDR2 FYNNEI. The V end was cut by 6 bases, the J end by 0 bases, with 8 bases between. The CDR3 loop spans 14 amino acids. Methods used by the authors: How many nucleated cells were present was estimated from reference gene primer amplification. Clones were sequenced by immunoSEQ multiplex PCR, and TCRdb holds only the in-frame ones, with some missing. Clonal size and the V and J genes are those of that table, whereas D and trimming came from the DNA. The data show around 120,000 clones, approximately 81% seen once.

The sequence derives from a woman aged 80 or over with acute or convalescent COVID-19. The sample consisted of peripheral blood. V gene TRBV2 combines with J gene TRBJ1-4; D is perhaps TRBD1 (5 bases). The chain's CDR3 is CASRQDTTNEKLFF. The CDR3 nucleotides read TGTGCCAGCAGACAGGATACAACTAATGAAAAACTGTTTTTT.